This T cell receptor (beta chain) derives from a study of persistence of HIV-infected CD4 T cells. V was pared by 6 bases and J by 3 bases, with 12 bases between. Germline lookup yields CDR1 SGHRS and CDR2 YFSETQ. The length of the CDR3 is 13 residues. In the case of this clone: Antigen: not known.

Nonspecific anti-CD3/anti-CD28 bead stimulation represents the broad CD4+ T cell repertoire. Sorting selected CD4+ T cells upregulating both CD40 ligand and CD69. For around 19 hours, CD8-depleted PBMCs received anti-CD28/CD49d costimulation, a CD40-blocking antibody and enfuvirtide. The libraries were made with immunoSEQ version 4 in survey mode. TCRdb's copy holds only in-frame clones and misses some; the assay was immunoSEQ multiplex PCR. The repertoire holds 45,000 or so clones, with approximately 90% as singletons. The V gene is TRBV5-1, the J gene TRBJ1-1, with unresolved D. The TCR was taken from an adult woman with HIV who was CMV-seropositive. Sequencing used CD4+ T cells sorted from PBMCs after 18-hour stimulation, obtained from a patient who received antiretroviral therapy. CDR3 DNA: TGCGCCAGCACTGTCCGACCGGACACTGAAGCTTTCTTT. Translating gives CASTVRPDTEAFF. The full variable domain, in which reference TRBV5-1 and TRBJ1-1 provide the parts outside the CDR3, is KAGVTQTPRYLIKTRGQQVTLSCSPISGHRSVSWYQQTPGQGLQFLFEYFSETQRNKGNFPGRFSGRQFSNSRSEMNVSTLELGDSALYLCASTVRPDTEAFFGQGTRLTVV.